The 15 T cell receptor beta chains listed next were all sequenced from one sample in a study of CD8 T cells in Susac syndrome. The RNA, 0.5 to 1 ug, was put through reverse transcription using random hexamers. TCRdb re-called the immunoSEQ multiplex PCR reads through MiXCR, storing one row per CDR3 protein. The table lists about 160,000 distinct CDR3 sequences, 93% of them singletons, with 0.13% in the top ten. The sample taken for sequencing was CD4+ T cells from PBMCs. All receptors derive from a human donor in good health.

This chain joins TRBV28 and TRBJ1-1, with D perhaps TRBD1 (5 bases). V was cut by 7 bases and J by 2 bases, with 14 bases left in between. The CDR3 covers 14 residues. CDR1 MDHEN and CDR2 SYDVKM come from the germline V gene. The DNA for the CDR3 is TGTGCCAGCATCCTCGACAGCTATAACACTGAAGCTTTCTTT. It encodes CASILDSYNTEAFF.

The rearrangement links TRBV7-2 to TRBJ2-7; D uncertain. Trimming removed 4 bases at V and 2 bases at J, with 9 bases between. The germline V gene has CDR1 SGHTA and CDR2 FQGNSA. The CDR3 is 13 residues long. The CDR3 nucleotides read TGTGCCAGCAGCTACTACCTCACCTACGAGCAGTACTTC. It translates to CASSYYLTYEQYF.

The chain uses TRBV30 and TRBJ1-6; weak D call: TRBD1 (6 bases). The V gene lost 5 bases and the J gene lost 7 bases, with 12 bases spanning the gap. The CDR3 contains 13 residues. Germline V gene data show CDR1 as GTSNPN and CDR2 as SVGIG (reference sequence). This chain's CDR3 is CAWSGQGNSPLHF. Here the CDR3 DNA reads TGTGCCTGGTCGGGTCAGGGGAATTCACCCCTCCACTTT.

The rearrangement joins TRBV7-9 to TRBJ2-7, with 7 bases matching TRBD1. Trimming took 7 bases from V and 6 from J; bases not matched to a gene: 6. Germline assignment: CDR1 SEHNR and CDR2 FQNEAQ (reference sequence). CDR3 length: 12 amino acids. CDR3 sequence (DNA): TGTGCCAGCACCGAGGGGGCGGGCGAGCAGTACTTC. This sequence encodes CASTEGAGEQYF.

This clonotype has only a few counts. The V gene is TRBV19, the J gene TRBJ2-2, with D perhaps TRBD1 or TRBD2 (5 bases each). This CDR3 region has 15 residues. Trimming pared 6 bases from V and 2 bases from J, leaving 13 bases between. CDR1 is LNHDA and CDR2 is SQIVND in the germline V gene (reference sequence). CDR3 in DNA: TGTGCCAGTAGCTACTCCGGGACCAACACCGGGGAGCTGTTTTTT. As protein: CASSYSGTNTGELFF.

V and J are TRBV4-1 and TRBJ2-1; TRBD2 aligns across 9 bases. V shed 1 base, J shed 5 bases, and the junction held 9 bases outside the gene matches. CDR1 is MGHRA, CDR2 YSYEKL, per germline. The CDR3 contains 17 residues. CDR3 in amino acids: CASSQGGMVAGDNEQFF. CDR3 in DNA: TGCGCCAGCAGCCAAGGGGGGATGGTAGCGGGGGACAATGAGCAGTTCTTC.

Remarks on this clonotype: One junction end disagrees with the germline gene, perhaps due to a read error. This chain joins TRBV29-1 and TRBJ1-1; 7 nucleotides align to TRBD1. CDR1 SQVTM and CDR2 ANQGSEA come from the germline V gene. CDR3 length: 11 residues. CDR3 protein: CSAGGTVEAFF. The CDR3 nucleotides are TGCAGCGCAGGGGGAACCGTCGAAGCCTTCTTT.

The rearrangement joins TRBV12-3 or TRBV12-4 to TRBJ1-2; D is perhaps TRBD1 (5 bases). The ends were cut back, 3 bases at V and 4 bases at J, with 15 bases in the middle. The length of the CDR3 is 15 residues. The CDR3 region has the DNA TGTGCCAGCAGTTTGGACCCGAGGGGAGTCTATGGCTACACCTTC. Protein: CASSLDPRGVYGYTF.

The chain recombines TRBV28 with TRBJ1-2; D call uncertain. V gave up 8 bases and J gave up 4 bases, with 5 bases separating them. The CDR3 contains 10 residues. Germline lookup yields CDR1 MDHEN and CDR2 SYDVKM. For the CDR3, the DNA is TGTGCCAGCTCCCTCTATGGCTACACCTTC. This translates into CASSLYGYTF.

The gene calls are TRBV6-1 and TRBJ1-2, with 9 bases fitting TRBD1. J gave up 7 bases and V 2 bases, and 8 bases lay outside the gene matches. Germline CDR1 MNHNS, CDR2 SASEGT. The CDR3 loop spans 15 amino acids. The DNA for the CDR3 is TGTGCCAGCAGTGAACGCGCAGGGACAGGGACTGGCTACACCTTC. It encodes CASSERAGTGTGYTF.

This chain connects TRBV6-2 or TRBV6-3 to TRBJ2-3; D uncertain. Trimming shortened V by 4 bases and J by 0 bases, and 14 bases separated the two germline ends. Germline V lookup: CDR1 MNHEY, CDR2 SVGEGT. The CDR3 is 16 residues long. As DNA, the CDR3 is TGTGCCAGCAGTTCGCGGACGGTAACTAGCACAGATACGCAGTATTTT. Its translation: CASSSRTVTSTDTQYF.

The J gene is TRBJ2-3, the V gene TRBV4-1; D might be TRBD1 (6 bases). V was cut by 4 bases and J by 0 bases, with 14 bases left in between. CDR1 MGHRA and CDR2 YSYEKL come from the germline V gene. This CDR3 spans 16 amino acids. The CDR3 nucleotides read TGCGCCAGCAGCCTCCCCTCCGACAGGAGCACAGATACGCAGTATTTT. Encoded protein: CASSLPSDRSTDTQYF.

The chain carries TRBV7-9 and TRBJ1-2; D call uncertain. The CDR3 totals 13 residues. The V gene's germline CDR1 is SEHNR and CDR2 FQNEAQ (reference sequence). The germline V and J ends were trimmed by 2 bases and 3 bases, with 7 bases remaining between them. The CDR3 DNA is TGTGCCAGCAGCTTATGGCAGGACTATGGCTACACCTTC. Translating it yields CASSLWQDYGYTF.

The CDR3 DNA sequence: TGCAGTGCCCCGAGGGCTAGCGGGGTTCAAAACGAGCAGTACTTC. It encodes CSAPRASGVQNEQYF. The chain recombines TRBV20-1 with TRBJ2-7, with TRBD2 identical over 9 bases. CDR3 length: 15 amino acids. Germline V lookup: CDR1 DFQATT, CDR2 SNEGSKA (reference sequence). Trimming removed 6 bases from V and 5 bases from J; junction bases left unmatched: 14.

V usage is TRBV12-3 or TRBV12-4 and J usage is TRBJ2-5; 10 bases are a match to TRBD1. This CDR3 has 14 amino acids. V was pared by 6 bases and J by 2 bases, with 3 bases of the junction left unmatched. CDR3 sequence: CASRRGQGQETQYF. CDR3 nucleotide sequence: TGTGCCAGCAGGCGGGGACAGGGGCAAGAGACCCAGTACTTC.